This record concerns one T cell receptor (beta chain) sequence. Thawed, overnight-rested PBMC were stained with GMM-loaded CD1B tetramer, viability dye and anti-CD3, then sorted. CD1B tetramers were loaded with Rhodococcus equi-derived C32 glucose monomycolate. Tetramer-sorted PBMC had been CD14 monocyte-depleted before freezing. These data come from a study of T cells in tuberculosis. V lost 0 bases to trimming and J lost 0 bases, with 28 bases between them. The CDR3 covers 23 residues. Germline V gives CDR1 SGDLS, CDR2 YYNGEE. General study points: Low-affinity CD1B-GMM tetramer-binding T cells may have been missed.

Only in-frame clones appear in the TCRdb table, and some are missing; sequencing was by immunoSEQ multiplex PCR. This sample carries 85,000 to 90,000 clones, approximately 90% of them seen once, and the ten largest clones take under 2.5%. The chain is built from TRBV9 and TRBJ1-6, with D possibly TRBD1 on 5 matching bases. The origin of this receptor is an adult woman with latent tuberculosis. Material: CD1b-GMM tetramer-negative cells sorted from PBMCs. CDR3 sequence (DNA): TGTGCCAGCAGCGTAGCTACCCAGGGAGGGTACCACCAAACAAACTCCTATAATTCACCCCTCCACTTT. Amino acids: CASSVATQGGYHQTNSYNSPLHF.